The present T cell receptor (beta chain) was sequenced within a study of shared clonotypes between healthy human individuals. Sequencing used immunoSEQ multiplex PCR; TCRdb keeps in-frame clones, though not all of them. The sample contains about 1.5 million clones, approximately 98% of which appear only once. The sequencing input was naive CD4+ T cells sorted from blood. Subset here: CD45RA+ positively selected. The clonotype comes from a man aged 25-45 years in good health.

CDR3 DNA sequence: TGTGCCAGCAGCTTGGTTCGGACCGGGGAGCTGTTTTTT. Protein sequence: CASSLVRTGELFF. This chain uses TRBV5-5 with TRBJ2-2; D unresolved. CDR1 and CDR2 (germline): SGHKS, YYEKEE (reference sequence). The CDR3 spans 13 residues. V was shortened by 0 bases and J by 5 bases, with 5 bases between the two germline ends.